This TCR beta chain is drawn from a study of T cell clones after liver transplantation. The wider study: Liver transplant recipients had immunosuppression withdrawal attempted within 2 years.

The protocol was immunoSEQ multiplex PCR, while the TCRdb copy is restricted to in-frame clones and leaves out a portion. The top ten clones hold 30% to 40% of a sample with 15,000 to 20,000 clones, around 81% of them seen once. This CDR3 spans 15 amino acids. The V gene end was trimmed by 1 base and the J gene end by 4 bases; junction bases not matched to a gene: 5. CDR1 is SEHNR and CDR2 is FQNEAQ in the germline V gene (reference sequence). Sequenced here: CD8+ T cells from blood, sampled roughly 48 months after liver transplant. The TCR comes from a human patient who received a liver transplant. The graft donor may have contributed some T cells. The genes are TRBV7-9 and TRBJ2-7; 9 nucleotides agree with TRBD1. The CDR3 reads CASSLGGTGSYEQYF. CDR3 DNA sequence: TGTGCCAGCAGCTTAGGTGGGACAGGGTCGTACGAGCAGTACTTC.